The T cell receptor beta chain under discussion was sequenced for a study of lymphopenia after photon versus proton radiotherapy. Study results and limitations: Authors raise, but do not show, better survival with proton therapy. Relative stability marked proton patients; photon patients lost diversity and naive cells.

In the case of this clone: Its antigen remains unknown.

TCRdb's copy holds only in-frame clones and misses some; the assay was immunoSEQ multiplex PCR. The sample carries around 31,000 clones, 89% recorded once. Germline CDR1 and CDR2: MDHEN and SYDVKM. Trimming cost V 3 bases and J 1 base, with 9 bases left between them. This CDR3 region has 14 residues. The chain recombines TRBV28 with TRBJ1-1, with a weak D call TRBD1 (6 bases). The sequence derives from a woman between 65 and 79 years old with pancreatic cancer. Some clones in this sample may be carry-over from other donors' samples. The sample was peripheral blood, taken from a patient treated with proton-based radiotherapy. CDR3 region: CASSLRGANTEAFF. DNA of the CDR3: TGTGCCAGCAGTTTGCGGGGGGCGAACACTGAAGCTTTCTTT.